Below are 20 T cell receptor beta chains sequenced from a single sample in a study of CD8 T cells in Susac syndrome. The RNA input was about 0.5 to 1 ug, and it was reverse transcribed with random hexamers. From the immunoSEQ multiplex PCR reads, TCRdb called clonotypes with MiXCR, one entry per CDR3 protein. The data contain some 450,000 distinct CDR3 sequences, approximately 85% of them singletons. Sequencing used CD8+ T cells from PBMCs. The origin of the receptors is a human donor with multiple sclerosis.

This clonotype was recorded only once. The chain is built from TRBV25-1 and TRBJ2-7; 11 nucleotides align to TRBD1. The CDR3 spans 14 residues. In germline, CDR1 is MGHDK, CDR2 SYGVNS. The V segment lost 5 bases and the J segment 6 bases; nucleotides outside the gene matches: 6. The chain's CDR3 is CASSHGQGAGEQYF. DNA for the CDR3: TGTGCCAGCAGTCACGGACAGGGGGCGGGCGAGCAGTACTTC.

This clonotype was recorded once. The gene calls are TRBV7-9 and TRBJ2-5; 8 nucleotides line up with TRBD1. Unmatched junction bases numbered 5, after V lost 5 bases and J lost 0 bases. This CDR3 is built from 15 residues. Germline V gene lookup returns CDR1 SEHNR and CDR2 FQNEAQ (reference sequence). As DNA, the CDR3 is TGTGCCAGCAGCCTCGGGACAGGTTACCAAGAGACCCAGTACTTC. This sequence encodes CASSLGTGYQETQYF.

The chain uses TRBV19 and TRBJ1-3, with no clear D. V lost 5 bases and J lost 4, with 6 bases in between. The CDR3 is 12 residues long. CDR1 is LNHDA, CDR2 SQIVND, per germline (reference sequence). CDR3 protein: CASSLSGNTIYF. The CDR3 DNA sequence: TGTGCCAGTAGTCTCTCCGGAAACACCATATATTTT.

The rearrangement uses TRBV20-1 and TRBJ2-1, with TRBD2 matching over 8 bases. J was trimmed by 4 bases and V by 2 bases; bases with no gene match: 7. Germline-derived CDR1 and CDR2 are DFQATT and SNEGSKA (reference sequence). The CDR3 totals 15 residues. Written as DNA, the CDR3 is TGCAGTGCTAGACGGGAGGGGAAAATATACAATGAGCAGTTCTTC. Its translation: CSARREGKIYNEQFF.

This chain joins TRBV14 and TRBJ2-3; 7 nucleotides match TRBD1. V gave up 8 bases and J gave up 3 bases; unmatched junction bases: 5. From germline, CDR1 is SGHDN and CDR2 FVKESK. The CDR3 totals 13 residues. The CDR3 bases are TGTGCCAGCGGCTACAGGGGAACAGATACGCAGTATTTT. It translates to CASGYRGTDTQYF.

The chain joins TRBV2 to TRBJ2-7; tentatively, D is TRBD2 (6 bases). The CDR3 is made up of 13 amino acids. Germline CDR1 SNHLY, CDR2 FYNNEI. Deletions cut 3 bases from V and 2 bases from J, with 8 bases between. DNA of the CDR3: TGTGCCAGCAGTGATACGGGAGCCTACGAGCAGTACTTC. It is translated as CASSDTGAYEQYF.

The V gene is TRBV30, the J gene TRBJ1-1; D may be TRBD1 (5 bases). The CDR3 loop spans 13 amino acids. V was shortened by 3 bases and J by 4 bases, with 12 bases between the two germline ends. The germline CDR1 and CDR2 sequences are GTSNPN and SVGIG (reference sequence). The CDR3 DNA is TGTGCCTGGAGCCTCCCTCAGGGCACTGAAGCTTTCTTT. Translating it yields CAWSLPQGTEAFF.

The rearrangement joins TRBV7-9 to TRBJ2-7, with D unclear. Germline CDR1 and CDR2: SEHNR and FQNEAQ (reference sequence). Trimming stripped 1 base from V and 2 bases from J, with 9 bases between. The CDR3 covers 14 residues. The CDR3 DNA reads TGTGCCAGCAGCTTAGAGCCTCGTCCCTACGAGCAGTACTTC. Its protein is CASSLEPRPYEQYF.

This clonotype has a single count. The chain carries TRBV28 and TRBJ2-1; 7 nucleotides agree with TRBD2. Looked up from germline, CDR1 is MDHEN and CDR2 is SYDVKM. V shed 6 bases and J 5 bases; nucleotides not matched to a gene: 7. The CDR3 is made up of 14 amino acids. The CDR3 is CASSFFGTNNEQFF. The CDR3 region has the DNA TGTGCCAGCAGCTTCTTCGGGACTAACAATGAGCAGTTCTTC.

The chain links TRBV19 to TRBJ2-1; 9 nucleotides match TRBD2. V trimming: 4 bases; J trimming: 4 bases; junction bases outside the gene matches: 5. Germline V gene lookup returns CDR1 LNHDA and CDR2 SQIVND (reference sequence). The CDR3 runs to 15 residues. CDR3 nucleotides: TGTGCCAGTAGTAAGGGACTAGCTAAATACAATGAGCAGTTCTTC. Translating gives CASSKGLAKYNEQFF.

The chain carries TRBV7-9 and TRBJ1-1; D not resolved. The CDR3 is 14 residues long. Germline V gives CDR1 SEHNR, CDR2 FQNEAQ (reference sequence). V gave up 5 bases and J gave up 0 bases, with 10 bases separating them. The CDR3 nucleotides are TGTGCCAGCAGCGGAAAGGGCATGAACACTGAAGCTTTCTTT. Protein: CASSGKGMNTEAFF.

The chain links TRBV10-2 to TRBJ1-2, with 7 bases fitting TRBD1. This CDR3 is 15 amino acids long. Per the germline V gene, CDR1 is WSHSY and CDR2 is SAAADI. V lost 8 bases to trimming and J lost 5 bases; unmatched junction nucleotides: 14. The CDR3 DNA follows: TGCGCCAGCTCGGACGGGACAGACAACAGTTATGGCTACACCTTC. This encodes CASSDGTDNSYGYTF.

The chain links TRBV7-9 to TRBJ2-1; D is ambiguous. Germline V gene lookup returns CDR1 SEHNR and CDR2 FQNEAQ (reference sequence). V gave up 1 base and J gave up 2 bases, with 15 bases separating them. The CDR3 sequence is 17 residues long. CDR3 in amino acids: CASSLGVGQKPYNEQFF. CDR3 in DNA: TGTGCCAGCAGCTTAGGAGTAGGGCAAAAACCCTACAATGAGCAGTTCTTC.

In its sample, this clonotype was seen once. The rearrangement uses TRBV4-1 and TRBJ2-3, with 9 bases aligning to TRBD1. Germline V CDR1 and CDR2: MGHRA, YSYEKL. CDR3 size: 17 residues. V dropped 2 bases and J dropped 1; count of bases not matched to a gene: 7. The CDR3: CASSQSGTGFGTDTQYF. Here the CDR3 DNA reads TGCGCCAGCAGCCAATCCGGGACAGGGTTTGGCACAGATACGCAGTATTTT.

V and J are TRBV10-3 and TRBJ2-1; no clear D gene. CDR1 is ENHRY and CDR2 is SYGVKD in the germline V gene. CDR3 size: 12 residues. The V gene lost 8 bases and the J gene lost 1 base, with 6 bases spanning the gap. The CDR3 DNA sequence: TGTGCCATCCAAGGGTCCTACAATGAGCAGTTCTTC. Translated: CAIQGSYNEQFF.

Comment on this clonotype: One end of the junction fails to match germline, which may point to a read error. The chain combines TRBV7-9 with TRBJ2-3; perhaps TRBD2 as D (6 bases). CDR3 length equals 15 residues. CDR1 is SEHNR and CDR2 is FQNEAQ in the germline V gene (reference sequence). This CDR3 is CASIISGSGTDAQYF. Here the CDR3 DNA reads TGTGCCAGCATCATCTCCGGGAGTGGCACAGATGCGCAGTATTTT.

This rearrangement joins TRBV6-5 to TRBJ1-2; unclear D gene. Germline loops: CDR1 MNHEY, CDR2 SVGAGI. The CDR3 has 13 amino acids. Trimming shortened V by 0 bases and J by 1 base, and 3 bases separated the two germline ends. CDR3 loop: CASSYSNNYGYTF. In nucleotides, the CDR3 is TGTGCCAGCAGTTACTCGAATAACTATGGCTACACCTTC.

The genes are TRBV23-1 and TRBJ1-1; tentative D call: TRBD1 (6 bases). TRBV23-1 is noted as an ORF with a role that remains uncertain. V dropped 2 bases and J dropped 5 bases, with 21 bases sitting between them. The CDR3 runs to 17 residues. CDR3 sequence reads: CASSQHADTDSLTEAFF. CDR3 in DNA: TGCGCCAGCAGTCAACACGCGGACACGGACAGCCTGACTGAAGCTTTCTTT.

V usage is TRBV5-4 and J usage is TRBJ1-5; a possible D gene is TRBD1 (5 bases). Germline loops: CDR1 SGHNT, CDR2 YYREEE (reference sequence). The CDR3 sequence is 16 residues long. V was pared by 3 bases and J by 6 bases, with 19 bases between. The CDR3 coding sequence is TGTGCCAGCAGCTCGAGCAGAGGGGAGGGAGGTCAGCCCCAGCATTTT. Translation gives CASSSSRGEGGQPQHF.

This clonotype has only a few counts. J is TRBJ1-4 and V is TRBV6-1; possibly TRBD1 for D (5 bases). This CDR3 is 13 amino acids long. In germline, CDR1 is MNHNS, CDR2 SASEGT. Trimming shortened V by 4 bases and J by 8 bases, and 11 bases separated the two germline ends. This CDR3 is CASSGGPREKLFF. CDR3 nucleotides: TGTGCCAGCAGTGGGGGACCGAGAGAAAAACTGTTTTTT.